This record covers a single T cell receptor beta chain. The CDR3 covers 12 residues. The germline CDR1 and CDR2 sequences are SGHAT and FQNNGV. V was pared by 4 bases and J by 6 bases, with 9 bases between. The sample originates from a study of blood T cell repertoires in COVID-19. The assay was immunoSEQ multiplex PCR, and TCRdb's table has in-frame clones only and misses some. The table has fewer than 300,000 clones, roughly 84% seen once; the top ten hold about 3%. J is TRBJ1-2 and V is TRBV11-2; no definite D call. The sequenced sample consisted of peripheral blood. This TCR was recovered from a woman younger than 30 with acute or convalescent COVID-19. CDR3 region: CASSSEGNGYTF. CDR3 nucleotides: TGTGCCAGCAGCTCAGAGGGCAATGGCTACACCTTC.